The rows below give T cell receptor beta chains drawn from one sample of a study of molecular identifiers for immune sequencing clone quantification. TCRdb passed the PCR reads through MiXCR, listing each CDR3 protein once. The sample shows approximately 680,000 distinct CDR3 sequences, approximately 24% of them seen only once. The sample taken for sequencing was naive CD8+ T cells from blood, with Jurkat cell RNA spiked in. These receptors were taken from a human donor in good health. Some libraries in this study had Jurkat cell RNA spiked in. The CDR3 runs from the conserved cysteine through the conserved F or W. D genes are given only for firm matches. Size values are once, few and many counts, or a class for expanded clones, and some rows have none.

abundance	v_gene	j_gene	d_gene	CDR3aa	CDR3nt
NA	TRBV19	TRBJ2-5	NA	CASSILFDKTQYF	TGTGCCAGTAGTATTCTTTTTGACAAGACCCAGTACTTC
few	TRBV20-1	TRBJ1-2	NA	CSARDWVRGGYGYTF	TGCAGTGCTAGAGATTGGGTCAGGGGAGGGTATGGCTACACCTTC
NA	TRBV7-9	TRBJ2-7	NA	CASSMTSYEQYF	TGTGCCAGCAGCATGACTAGCTACGAGCAGTACTTC
NA	TRBV9	TRBJ2-2	NA	CASSLKGGYTGELFF	TGTGCCAGCAGCCTCAAGGGTGGTTACACCGGGGAGCTGTTTTTT
few	TRBV15	TRBJ2-7	TRBD1	CATSIWTGLSSYEQYF	TGTGCCACCAGCATCTGGACAGGGCTCAGCTCCTACGAGCAGTACTTC
many	TRBV6-5	TRBJ2-6	NA	CASSYSSPPGPGANVLTF	TGTGCCAGCAGTTACTCGTCCCCCCCAGGTCCTGGGGCCAACGTCCTGACTTTC
few	TRBV5-1	TRBJ2-7	NA	CASSSRGSTYEQYF	TGCGCCAGCAGCTCCCGGGGGTCGACCTACGAGCAGTACTTC
few	TRBV3-1	TRBJ1-5	NA	CASSQANQPQHF	TGTGCCAGCAGCCAAGCTAATCAGCCCCAGCATTTT
NA	TRBV20-1	TRBJ2-5	NA	CSLNHGETQYF	TGCAGCCTCAATCATGGGGAGACCCAGTACTTC
NA	TRBV7-2	TRBJ2-7	TRBD1	CASSWTGLQDEQYF	TGTGCCAGCAGCTGGACAGGACTTCAGGACGAGCAGTACTTC
many	TRBV27	TRBJ2-3	NA	CASRKYADTQYF	TGTGCCAGCAGAAAGTATGCAGATACGCAGTATTTT
few	TRBV4-1	TRBJ1-3	NA	CASSQAVVSGNTIYF	TGCGCCAGCAGCCAAGCCGTAGTCTCTGGAAACACCATATATTTT
NA	TRBV15	TRBJ1-2	NA	CATSRDQSGGYTF	TGTGCCACCAGCAGAGATCAAAGCGGCGGCTACACCTTC
NA	TRBV2	TRBJ2-7	NA	CASSGGRAYEQYF	TGTGCCAGCAGTGGAGGAAGGGCCTACGAGCAGTACTTC
NA	TRBV29-1	TRBJ2-7	TRBD2	CSALSGGGDYEQYF	TGCAGCGCTCTAAGCGGGGGGGGTGACTACGAGCAGTACTTC
many	TRBV13	TRBJ2-3	TRBD2	CASSSRLAGDTQYF	TGTGCCAGCAGCTCCCGACTAGCGGGAGATACGCAGTATTTT
NA	TRBV9	TRBJ2-1	NA	CASSPFGGNSYNEQFF	TGTGCCAGCAGCCCCTTCGGCGGAAACTCCTACAATGAGCAGTTCTTC
many	TRBV6-6	TRBJ2-7	NA	CASSYSAEGYNEQYF	TGTGCCAGCAGTTACTCAGCGGAGGGGTACAACGAGCAGTACTTC
NA	TRBV19	TRBJ2-3	NA	CASSITGTRTDTQYF	TGTGCCAGTAGTATAACAGGTACTAGAACAGATACGCAGTATTTT
few	TRBV30	TRBJ1-5	NA	CAWSVGSSNQPQHF	TGTGCCTGGAGTGTAGGGAGTAGCAATCAGCCCCAGCATTTT
few	TRBV27	TRBJ2-7	NA	CASSYAYLYEQYF	TGTGCCAGCAGTTACGCCTATCTCTACGAGCAGTACTTC
NA	TRBV24-1	TRBJ2-1	NA	CATSDTGLNNEQFF	TGTGCCACCAGTGATACAGGGTTAAACAATGAGCAGTTCTTC
few	TRBV9	TRBJ1-2	NA	CASSVRSKHYGYTF	TGTGCCAGCAGCGTCAGGAGCAAGCACTATGGCTACACCTTC
NA	TRBV7-3	TRBJ2-5	NA	CASSLRFGETRYF	TGTGCCAGCAGCTTAAGGTTTGGAGAGACCCGGTACTTC
NA	TRBV7-9	TRBJ1-3	NA	CASSLMMASSGNTIYF	TGTGCCAGCAGCTTAATGATGGCTTCATCTGGAAACACCATATATTTT
few	TRBV7-9	TRBJ1-3	NA	CASSARSGTGNTIYF	TGTGCCAGCAGCGCAAGGTCAGGGACTGGAAACACCATATATTTT
many	TRBV5-5	TRBJ2-7	NA	CASSPGSLGYEQYF	TGTGCCAGCAGCCCGGGTTCTTTGGGCTACGAGCAGTACTTC
many	TRBV7-9	TRBJ2-2	TRBD2	CASSNRDYSPTGELFF	TGTGCCAGCAGCAACCGGGACTACAGCCCAACCGGGGAGCTGTTTTTT
many	TRBV7-9	TRBJ2-5	NA	CASSSLGGAGTQYF	TGTGCCAGCAGCTCCCTTGGGGGAGCGGGGACCCAGTACTTC
many	TRBV29-1	TRBJ1-1	NA	CSVGGEYTEAFF	TGCAGCGTCGGGGGGGAGTATACTGAAGCTTTCTTT
few	TRBV10-3	TRBJ2-5	NA	CAVSEMGSAETQYF	TGTGCCGTCAGTGAGATGGGGTCCGCAGAGACCCAGTACTTC
many	TRBV29-1	TRBJ2-1	NA	CSVEEGGGPGYNEQFF	TGCAGCGTTGAAGAAGGGGGAGGGCCGGGGTACAATGAGCAGTTCTTC
many	TRBV4-3	TRBJ2-3	NA	CASSQDPSRVYSTDTQYF	TGCGCCAGCAGCCAAGACCCCTCCCGGGTTTATAGCACAGATACGCAGTATTTT
few	TRBV14	TRBJ2-1	NA	CASSRSHGAPQYNEQFF	TGTGCCAGCAGCCGCTCCCACGGGGCCCCGCAGTACAATGAGCAGTTCTTC
many	TRBV7-2	TRBJ2-6	NA	CASSLAETISGANVLTF	TGTGCCAGCAGCTTGGCGGAGACCATCTCTGGGGCCAACGTCCTGACTTTC
many	TRBV7-6	TRBJ2-3	NA	CASSLGGVGLTDTQYF	TGTGCCAGCAGCTTAGGGGGGGTCGGCCTCACAGATACGCAGTATTTT
NA	TRBV30	TRBJ2-2	TRBD1	CAWSVGQGTGELFF	TGTGCCTGGAGTGTAGGACAGGGGACCGGGGAGCTGTTTTTT
few	TRBV30	TRBJ2-2	NA	CAWSVQYTSNTGELFF	TGTGCCTGGAGTGTACAGTATACTTCGAACACCGGGGAGCTGTTTTTT
few	TRBV4-1	TRBJ2-3	TRBD2	CASSQAITSGGVISTDTQYF	TGCGCCAGCAGCCAAGCTATAACTAGCGGGGGCGTTATTAGCACAGATACGCAGTATTTT
many	TRBV6-2/TRBV6-3	TRBJ1-1	NA	CASRREKLSRMNTEAFF	TGTGCCAGCAGACGCGAGAAACTATCGAGGATGAACACTGAAGCTTTCTTT
NA	TRBV11-3	TRBJ2-3	NA	CASSSDYTDTQYF	TGTGCCAGCAGCTCCGACTACACAGATACGCAGTATTTT
NA	TRBV7-2	TRBJ2-2	NA	CASSLGSGYQSGELFF	TGTGCCAGCAGCTTAGGTTCCGGCTATCAATCCGGGGAGCTGTTTTTT
few	TRBV7-9	TRBJ2-5	NA	CASSLAGGRLSQETQYF	TGTGCCAGCAGCTTAGCGGGGGGCCGACTATCCCAAGAGACCCAGTACTTC
few	TRBV7-3	TRBJ2-3	TRBD2	CASSSTSGEDTQYF	TGTGCCAGCAGCTCGACTAGCGGGGAAGATACGCAGTATTTT
many	TRBV29-1	TRBJ1-1	NA	CSGTENTEAFF	TGCAGCGGTACAGAGAACACTGAAGCTTTCTTT
few	TRBV7-3	TRBJ2-1	NA	CASSSWESSYNEQFF	TGTGCCAGCAGCTCCTGGGAGAGCTCCTACAATGAGCAGTTCTTC
few	TRBV6-2/TRBV6-3	TRBJ2-6	TRBD1	CASSYFSFGGQGAGANVLTF	TGTGCCAGCAGTTACTTCTCTTTTGGGGGACAGGGGGCTGGGGCCAACGTCCTGACTTTC
NA	TRBV12-3/TRBV12-4	TRBJ2-5	NA	CASADHAGKETQYF	TGTGCCAGCGCCGACCACGCGGGGAAAGAGACCCAGTACTTC
NA	TRBV19	TRBJ2-3	TRBD2	CASSPTSVGPWGTDTQYF	TGTGCCAGTAGCCCGACTAGCGTGGGCCCCTGGGGCACAGATACGCAGTATTTT
NA	TRBV4-3	TRBJ2-7	NA	CASSHEVLNYEQYF	TGCGCCAGCAGCCATGAGGTTTTGAACTACGAGCAATACTTC
many	TRBV7-9	TRBJ2-3	NA	CAAQGSPDTQYF	TGTGCAGCCCAGGGGAGCCCAGATACGCAGTATTTT
few	TRBV20-1	TRBJ1-1	NA	CSARDMVGIAEAFF	TGCAGTGCTAGAGATATGGTGGGAATCGCTGAAGCTTTCTTT
NA	TRBV19	TRBJ2-7	TRBD1	CASRETGNEQYF	TGTGCCAGTAGGGAGACAGGGAACGAGCAGTACTTC
many	TRBV29-1	TRBJ2-5	NA	CSVEERGQETQYF	TGCAGCGTTGAAGAGCGGGGCCAAGAGACCCAGTACTTC
NA	TRBV6-5	TRBJ1-5	NA	CASSSGVHQPQHF	TGTGCCAGCAGCTCGGGAGTTCATCAGCCCCAGCATTTT
NA	TRBV30	TRBJ1-4	NA	CAWSVTGTEKLFF	TGTGCCTGGAGTGTCACAGGAACTGAAAAACTGTTTTTT
NA	TRBV7-8	TRBJ2-5	NA	CASSLVRGGTAVQETQYF	TGTGCCAGCAGCTTAGTGCGGGGTGGGACAGCCGTTCAAGAGACCCAGTACTTC
NA	TRBV30	TRBJ1-1	NA	CAWMLTGLANTEAFF	TGTGCCTGGATGCTCACAGGGCTTGCAAACACTGAAGCTTTCTTT
many	TRBV7-9	TRBJ2-1	TRBD2	CASSPSGSSYNEQFF	TGTGCCAGCAGCCCAAGCGGGAGTTCCTACAATGAGCAGTTCTTC